A selection of T cell receptor beta chains follows, all from one sample in a study of shared clonotypes between healthy human individuals. Assay used: immunoSEQ multiplex PCR; TCRdb lists only in-frame clones, some missing. The repertoire includes 600,000 to 750,000 clones, 55% to 75% of them detected once, and around 1.7% sits in the top ten. The sample comprised memory CD4+ T cells sorted from blood. Source of these receptors: a woman aged 25 to 45 in good health. Both conserved end residues are part of each CDR3. D genes are given only for firm matches. Only part of the rows carry a size: once, few, many, or a class if the clone is expanded.

cdr3_aa,cdr3_nt,clone_size,d_call,v_call,j_call
CASSYITGLEAFF,TGTGCCAGCAGTTACATAACAGGGCTTGAAGCTTTCTTT,few,NA,TRBV6-5,TRBJ1-1
CASSTGQPYTEAFF,TGCGCCAGCAGCACGGGACAGCCATACACTGAAGCTTTCTTT,few,TRBD1,TRBV5-1,TRBJ1-1
CASSLSGQYTDTQYF,TGTGCCAGCAGCTTGTCTGGACAGTACACAGATACGCAGTATTTT,NA,NA,TRBV7-9,TRBJ2-3
CASQSQGRGNGYTF,TGTGCCAGCCAGAGTCAGGGAAGGGGGAATGGCTACACCTTC,NA,NA,TRBV2,TRBJ1-2
CAWSPGQGLQPQHF,TGTGCCTGGAGTCCGGGACAGGGTTTACAGCCCCAGCATTTT,NA,TRBD1,TRBV30,TRBJ1-5
CASSTRLANGGELFF,TGTGCCAGCAGTACGCGACTAGCGAATGGCGGGGAGCTGTTTTTT,few,TRBD2,TRBV27,TRBJ2-2
CAISESSGRNEQYF,TGTGCCATCAGTGAGTCTAGCGGGAGAAACGAGCAGTACTTC,once,TRBD2,TRBV10-3,TRBJ2-7
CASSGGTTTEAFF,TGTGCCAGCAGCGGCGGGACAACCACTGAAGCTTTCTTT,NA,NA,TRBV5-4,TRBJ1-1
CASRPRQGARDTQYF,TGTGCCAGTAGGCCCAGACAGGGGGCGCGGGATACGCAGTATTTT,once,TRBD1,TRBV19,TRBJ2-3
CASSLATGTNYGYTF,TGTGCCAGCAGCTTAGCGACAGGAACTAACTATGGCTACACCTTC,few,NA,TRBV7-8,TRBJ1-2
CASSPAASATNEKLFF,TGCGCCAGCAGCCCGGCTGCCTCAGCAACTAATGAAAAACTGTTTTTT,NA,NA,TRBV5-1,TRBJ1-4
CASSFIAGGHEQYF,TGTGCCAGCAGCTTTATAGCGGGAGGCCACGAGCAGTACTTC,NA,TRBD2,TRBV7-2,TRBJ2-7
CASSSVLNELFF,TGCGCCAGCAGCTCTGTCCTCAATGAGCTGTTCTTC,NA,NA,TRBV5-1,TRBJ2-1
CASSSQSGRGEQYF,TGTGCCAGCAGTTCCCAAAGCGGGAGAGGCGAGCAGTACTTC,NA,TRBD2,TRBV6-6,TRBJ2-7
CASSPSGDNYGYTF,TGTGCCAGCTCACCATCAGGGGATAACTATGGCTACACCTTC,NA,NA,TRBV18,TRBJ1-2
CASSQAGGRSYEQYF,TGCGCCAGCAGCCAAGCTGGGGGCCGGTCCTACGAGCAGTACTTC,NA,NA,TRBV4-1,TRBJ2-7
CASSSPTSERGYEQYF,TGTGCCAGCAGTTCTCCGACTAGCGAACGAGGTTACGAGCAGTACTTC,once,TRBD2,TRBV28,TRBJ2-7
CASRPSGRASDTQYF,TGTGCCAGCAGACCTAGCGGGAGGGCCTCCGATACGCAGTATTTT,few,TRBD2,TRBV6-1,TRBJ2-3
CASSLRDYEQYF,TGTGCCAGCAGCTTGCGAGACTACGAGCAGTACTTC,NA,NA,TRBV7-8,TRBJ2-7
CASSLAWSPNTGELFF,TGTGCCAGCAGCTTGGCCTGGTCTCCAAACACCGGGGAGCTGTTTTTT,NA,NA,TRBV5-8,TRBJ2-2
CASTTRGTGPKAKNIQYF,TGTGCCAGCACCACCCGAGGAACGGGACCTAAAGCCAAAAACATTCAGTACTTC,NA,NA,TRBV21-1,TRBJ2-4
CASSHLAGGYNEQFF,TGTGCCAGCAGCCACCTAGCGGGAGGATACAATGAGCAGTTCTTC,NA,TRBD2,TRBV27,TRBJ2-1
CASSLDKGSGLSYEQYF,TGTGCCAGCAGCTTAGATAAAGGCAGCGGCCTCTCCTACGAGCAGTACTTC,NA,NA,TRBV11-2,TRBJ2-7
CASSYSSGLAHNEQFF,TGTGCCAGCAGTTACTCGTCGGGACTAGCCCACAATGAGCAGTTCTTC,NA,TRBD2,TRBV6-5,TRBJ2-1
CAWSHGLAGADEQYF,TGTGCCTGGAGTCACGGACTAGCGGGAGCAGACGAGCAGTACTTC,NA,TRBD2,TRBV30,TRBJ2-7
CASTFGGNTEAFF,TGTGCCAGCACCTTTGGGGGGAACACTGAAGCTTTCTTT,few,NA,TRBV7-9,TRBJ1-1
CASSYLSSVEPQHF,TGTGCCAGCAGTTACTTATCATCCGTGGAGCCCCAGCATTTT,NA,NA,TRBV6-6,TRBJ1-5
CASSPGEGYSNQPQHF,TGTGCCAGCAGCCCGGGGGAGGGGTATAGCAATCAGCCCCAGCATTTT,NA,NA,TRBV7-2,TRBJ1-5
CASRMTGGRYNEQFF,TGCGCCAGCAGGATGACAGGGGGCAGATACAATGAGCAGTTCTTC,NA,TRBD1,TRBV4-1,TRBJ2-1
CASSRVSGAKNIQYF,TGTGCCAGCAGCCGAGTGTCGGGAGCCAAAAACATTCAGTACTTC,few,NA,TRBV14,TRBJ2-4
CASIRMLDTEAFF,TGTGCCAGCATTCGGATGTTGGACACTGAAGCTTTCTTT,few,NA,TRBV2,TRBJ1-1
CSVEPDRVNTEAFF,TGCAGCGTTGAACCGGACAGGGTGAACACTGAAGCTTTCTTT,NA,TRBD1,TRBV29-1,TRBJ1-1
CASSPMRDLNTGELFF,TGTGCCAGCTCACCAATGCGGGACCTGAACACCGGGGAGCTGTTTTTT,NA,NA,TRBV18,TRBJ2-2
CASSYGTVRNQPQHF,TGTGCCAGTAGTTACGGGACAGTTCGCAATCAGCCCCAGCATTTT,NA,TRBD1,TRBV19,TRBJ1-5
CASSGTTDLSGANVLTF,TGTGCCAGCAGTGGAACGACAGATCTCTCTGGGGCCAACGTCCTGACTTTC,few,NA,TRBV6-1,TRBJ2-6
CASSLETGSRGNTIYF,TGCGCCAGCAGCTTGGAGACAGGCTCAAGGGGAAACACCATATATTTT,NA,NA,TRBV5-1,TRBJ1-3
CASKLGTGGYEQYF,TGTGCCAGCAAACTGGGGACAGGGGGCTACGAGCAGTACTTC,NA,TRBD1,TRBV27,TRBJ2-7
CASSVGPEGNQPQHF,TGTGCCAGCAGTGTCGGGCCAGAGGGGAATCAGCCCCAGCATTTT,NA,NA,TRBV6-1,TRBJ1-5
CATGGRRAGEQQFF,TGTGCCACCGGGGGGAGAAGAGCGGGAGAGCAGCAGTTCTTC,NA,TRBD2,TRBV19,TRBJ2-1
CASSPRGGSEQFF,TGTGCCAGCTCACCACGAGGGGGCTCCGAGCAGTTCTTC,NA,TRBD1,TRBV18,TRBJ2-1
CASSLLGQVYGELFF,TGTGCCAGCAGCTTATTGGGACAGGTTTACGGGGAGCTGTTTTTT,few,TRBD1,TRBV7-2,TRBJ2-2
CASSLTYRGRHYGYTF,TGTGCCAGCAGCTTAACTTACAGGGGGCGCCACTATGGCTACACCTTC,NA,TRBD1,TRBV7-9,TRBJ1-2
CSVEEYPEAFF,TGCAGCGTTGAAGAATACCCTGAAGCTTTCTTT,NA,NA,TRBV29-1,TRBJ1-1
CASSLRGNTVSYNEQFF,TGCGCCAGCAGCTTGAGGGGAAATACCGTCTCCTACAATGAGCAGTTCTTC,once,NA,TRBV5-1,TRBJ2-1
CASSFLVYGGYTF,TGTGCCAGCAGTTTCCTCGTGTACGGTGGCTACACCTTC,NA,NA,TRBV28,TRBJ1-2
CASSSRQGMASEAFF,TGCGCCAGCAGTAGCCGACAGGGTATGGCCTCGGAAGCTTTCTTT,NA,TRBD1,TRBV5-1,TRBJ1-1